This is a list of T cell receptor beta chains from one sample in a study of blood T cell repertoires in COVID-19. Using immunoSEQ multiplex PCR, the repertoire was profiled, and TCRdb retains in-frame clones only, with some absent. The sample carries 200,000 to 250,000 clones, roughly 84% recorded once. Sequences were obtained from peripheral blood. The receptor source for this set is a middle-aged man with active or convalescent COVID-19. CDR3s include the opening cysteine and the closing phenylalanine or tryptophan. The order of the fields is J gene, V gene, CDR3 protein.

j_call: TRBJ1-2; v_call: TRBV5-1; cdr3_aa: CASSLGLGASARGYTF
j_call: TRBJ2-7; v_call: TRBV7-2; cdr3_aa: CASSLGWSSYEQYF
j_call: TRBJ1-5; v_call: TRBV7-2; cdr3_aa: CASSLRWDSPYSNQPQHF
j_call: TRBJ2-3; v_call: TRBV27; cdr3_aa: CASSLSHPYTDTQYF
j_call: TRBJ2-2; v_call: TRBV7-2; cdr3_aa: CASSLFAVSTGELFF
j_call: TRBJ2-1; v_call: TRBV2; cdr3_aa: CASSEALREGEQFF
j_call: TRBJ2-5; v_call: TRBV28; cdr3_aa: CASSPGTAQTQYF
j_call: TRBJ1-1; v_call: TRBV5-1; cdr3_aa: CASSPWGDTEAFF
j_call: TRBJ1-3; v_call: TRBV11-2; cdr3_aa: CASSRGPVGNTIYF
j_call: TRBJ2-3; v_call: TRBV9; cdr3_aa: CASSVGTSGRDTQYF
j_call: TRBJ2-3; v_call: TRBV27; cdr3_aa: CASSEVAGSTDTQYF
j_call: TRBJ2-6; v_call: TRBV30; cdr3_aa: CAWTGAGANVLTF
j_call: TRBJ2-1; v_call: TRBV7-3; cdr3_aa: CASSRGGSQGNEQFF
j_call: TRBJ2-1; v_call: TRBV7-3; cdr3_aa: CASSPGTSPYNEQFF
j_call: TRBJ1-5; v_call: TRBV19; cdr3_aa: CASSIPGYNQPQHF
j_call: TRBJ2-2; v_call: TRBV10-3; cdr3_aa: CAISESTQAGELFF
j_call: TRBJ2-5; v_call: TRBV19; cdr3_aa: CASSIESGRARETQYF
j_call: TRBJ1-4; v_call: TRBV5-1; cdr3_aa: CASSQQGPGTNEKLFF
j_call: TRBJ1-5; v_call: TRBV4-1; cdr3_aa: CASSQGGGSNQPQHF
j_call: TRBJ1-2; v_call: TRBV7-3; cdr3_aa: CASSSPRPLCGYTF
j_call: TRBJ2-2; v_call: TRBV5-1; cdr3_aa: CASSLFGGASGTGELFF
j_call: TRBJ1-3; v_call: TRBV4-1; cdr3_aa: CASSQGGGSGNTIYF
j_call: TRBJ1-2; v_call: TRBV4-1; cdr3_aa: CASSQDLGAARSYTF
j_call: TRBJ2-7; v_call: TRBV28; cdr3_aa: CASSLSGQASYEQYF
j_call: TRBJ1-1; v_call: TRBV7-9; cdr3_aa: CASNPGGRTEAFF
j_call: TRBJ1-2; v_call: TRBV7-9; cdr3_aa: CASSADRGPNGYTF
j_call: TRBJ2-1; v_call: TRBV5-1; cdr3_aa: CASSKPTRSTGDEQFF
j_call: TRBJ1-2; v_call: TRBV29-1; cdr3_aa: CSVDTLQGNYGYTF
j_call: TRBJ1-1; v_call: TRBV16; cdr3_aa: CASSQPGQGHEAFF
j_call: TRBJ1-2; v_call: TRBV4-1; cdr3_aa: CASSQSYYGYTF
j_call: TRBJ2-1; v_call: TRBV7-8; cdr3_aa: CASRAPGLARYNEQFF
j_call: TRBJ2-3; v_call: TRBV5-4; cdr3_aa: CASSPQGPSTDTQYF
j_call: TRBJ2-6; v_call: TRBV7-8; cdr3_aa: CASSFGGTAGANVLTF
j_call: TRBJ1-3; v_call: TRBV5-1; cdr3_aa: CASSRESSGNTIYF
j_call: TRBJ1-1; v_call: TRBV2; cdr3_aa: CASSEASVWNTEAFF
j_call: TRBJ1-2; v_call: TRBV5-1; cdr3_aa: CASSLSGEGAGGYTF
j_call: TRBJ2-1; v_call: TRBV6-4; cdr3_aa: CASVRGQISYNEQFF
j_call: TRBJ1-5; v_call: TRBV7-9; cdr3_aa: CASSHTGVHQPQHF
j_call: TRBJ1-2; v_call: TRBV4-3; cdr3_aa: CASSQGVRVGVGGYTF
j_call: TRBJ2-2; v_call: TRBV4-2; cdr3_aa: CASSRTGGFSGELFF
j_call: TRBJ2-3; v_call: TRBV5-1; cdr3_aa: CASSLARRGTYTDTQYF